This TCR beta chain was recorded in a study of blood T cell repertoires in COVID-19. Turning to the study itself: PBMCs, B-cell-depleted T cells, or T cells were the source of the cDNA or gDNA that made up the material.

In the original workflow: Estimation of nucleated cell counts was performed using reference gene primer amplification. Libraries were prepared by immunoSEQ multiplex PCR; TCRdb keeps only in-frame clonotypes and omits some of them. The DNA was the basis for D and trimming; V, J and clone size are from that table. The sample has around 170,000 clones, around four fifths seen once; the top ten hold around 6.1%. The CDR3 is 15 amino acids. J lost 7 bases, V lost 3 bases, and 8 bases had no gene match. Germline V gene lookup returns CDR1 SGDLS and CDR2 YYNGEE. This receptor was taken from a woman aged 40 to 55 with acute or convalescent COVID-19. Sequenced material: peripheral blood. V gene TRBV9 combines with J gene TRBJ1-2; 11 bases line up with TRBD1. The CDR3 sequence: CASSGRGQGVSGYTF. In DNA, the CDR3 is TGTGCCAGCAGCGGGAGGGGACAGGGGGTCTCTGGCTACACCTTC. The full variable domain, with the rest looked up from reference TRBV9 and TRBJ1-2, is DSGVTQTPKHLITATGQRVTLRCSPRSGDLSVYWYQQSLDQGLQFLIQYYNGEERAKGNILERFSAQQFPDLHSELNLSSLELGDSALYFCASSGRGQGVSGYTFGSGTRLTVV.